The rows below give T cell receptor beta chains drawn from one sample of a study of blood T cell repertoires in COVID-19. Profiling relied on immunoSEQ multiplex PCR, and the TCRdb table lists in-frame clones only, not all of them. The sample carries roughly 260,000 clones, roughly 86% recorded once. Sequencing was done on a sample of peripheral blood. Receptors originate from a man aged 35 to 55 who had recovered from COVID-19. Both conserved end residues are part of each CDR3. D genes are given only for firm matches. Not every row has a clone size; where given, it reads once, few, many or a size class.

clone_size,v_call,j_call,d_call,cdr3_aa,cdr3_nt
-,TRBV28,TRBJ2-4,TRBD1,CASSESRQGNIQYF,TGTGCCAGCAGTGAATCTCGACAGGGTAACATTCAGTACTTC
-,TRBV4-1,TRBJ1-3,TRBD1,CASSPPLDRADTGNTIYF,TGCGCCAGCAGCCCGCCCCTGGACAGGGCGGATACTGGAAACACCATATATTTT
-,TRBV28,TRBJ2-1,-,CASSSRGLVPYNEQFF,TGTGCCAGCAGCTCCAGGGGTTTAGTACCCTACAATGAGCAGTTCTTC
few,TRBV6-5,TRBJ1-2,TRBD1,CASSYRQGGGYTF,TGTGCCAGCAGTTACAGACAGGGCGGTGGCTACACCTTC
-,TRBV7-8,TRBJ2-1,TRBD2,CASSSGLAGGHEQFF,TGTGCCAGCAGCTCAGGACTAGCGGGGGGGCATGAGCAGTTCTTC
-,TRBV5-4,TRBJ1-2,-,CASSLVFPSF,TGTGCCAGCAGCTTGGTATTCCCGAGTTTC
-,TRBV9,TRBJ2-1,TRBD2,CASSPGLAGFTNEQFF,TGTGCCAGCAGCCCCGGCCTAGCGGGGTTCACGAATGAGCAGTTCTTC
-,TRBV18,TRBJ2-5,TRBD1,CASSPSGDRVPGMMQETQYF,TGTGCCAGCTCACCCTCCGGGGACAGGGTCCCAGGGATGATGCAGGAGACCCAGTACTTC
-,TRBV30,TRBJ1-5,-,CAWGAGEPQHF,TGTGCCTGGGGGGCAGGGGAGCCCCAGCATTTT
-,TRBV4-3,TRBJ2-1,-,CASSDGTSEAYNEQFF,TGCGCCAGCAGCGACGGGACTTCAGAGGCCTACAATGAGCAGTTCTTC
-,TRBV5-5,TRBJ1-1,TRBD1,CASSLMDRGTYTEAFF,TGTGCCAGCAGCTTGATGGACAGGGGGACATACACTGAAGCTTTCTTT
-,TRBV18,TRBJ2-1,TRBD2,CASSHGTSGYNEQFF,TGTGCCAGCTCACACGGGACTAGCGGATACAATGAGCAGTTCTTC
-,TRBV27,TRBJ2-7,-,CASSPANTHPGSLYEQYF,TGTGCCAGCAGCCCGGCCAATACACACCCGGGGAGCCTCTACGAGCAGTACTTC
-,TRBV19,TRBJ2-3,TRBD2,CASSISGGTDTQYF,TGTGCCAGTAGTATTAGCGGGGGGACAGATACGCAGTATTTT
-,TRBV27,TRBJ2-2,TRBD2,CASTNRYRVAGDTGELFF,TGTGCCAGCACCAACCGTTACCGGGTAGCGGGAGACACCGGGGAGCTGTTTTTT
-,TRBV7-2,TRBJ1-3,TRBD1,CASSLGQGWGNTIYF,TGTGCCAGCAGCTTAGGACAGGGATGGGGAAACACCATATATTTT
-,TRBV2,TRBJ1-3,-,CASSEGLSALSGNTIYF,TGTGCCAGCAGTGAAGGCCTCAGTGCCCTCTCTGGAAACACCATATATTTT
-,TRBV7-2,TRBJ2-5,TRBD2,CASSLGRLAGSKTQYF,TGTGCCAGCAGCTTAGGGCGGCTAGCGGGGTCCAAGACCCAGTACTTC
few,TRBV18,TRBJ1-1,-,CASSPGQNTEAFF,TGTGCCAGCTCACCGGGACAGAACACTGAAGCTTTCTTT
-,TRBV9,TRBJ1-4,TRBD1,CASSSSGQGYEKLFF,TGTGCCAGCAGCTCCTCGGGACAGGGCTATGAAAAACTGTTTTTT
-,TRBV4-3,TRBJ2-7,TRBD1,CASSQGTGTGGYEQYF,TGCGCCAGCAGCCAAGGAACCGGGACAGGGGGCTACGAGCAGTACTTC
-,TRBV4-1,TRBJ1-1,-,CASSQDAGYFTEAFF,TGCGCCAGCAGCCAAGACGCAGGGTATTTCACTGAAGCTTTCTTT
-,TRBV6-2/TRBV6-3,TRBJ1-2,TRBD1,CASSPSGGHYGYTF,TGTGCCAGCAGTCCATCAGGGGGGCACTATGGCTACACCTTC
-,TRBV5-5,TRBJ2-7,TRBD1,CASSATTGTVNYEQYF,TGTGCCAGCAGCGCAACGACCGGGACAGTTAATTACGAGCAGTACTTC
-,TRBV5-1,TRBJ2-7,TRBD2,CASSLHFGLAGTYEQYF,TGCGCCAGCAGCCTCCACTTCGGGCTAGCGGGGACCTACGAGCAGTACTTC
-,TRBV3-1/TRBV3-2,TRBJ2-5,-,CASSQDGIGQETQYF,TGTGCCAGCAGCCAAGACGGGATAGGCCAAGAGACCCAGTACTTC
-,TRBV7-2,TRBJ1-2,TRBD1,CASSRDRLTYGYTF,TGTGCCAGCAGTCGGGACAGGCTAACCTATGGCTACACCTTC
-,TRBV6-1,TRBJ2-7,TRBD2,CASSQAGGYEQYF,TGTGCCAGCAGTCAAGCGGGGGGGTACGAGCAGTACTTC
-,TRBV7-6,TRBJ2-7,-,CASSLVGGGTTSYEQYF,TGTGCCAGCAGCTTAGTGGGGGGCGGGACTACCTCCTACGAGCAGTACTTC
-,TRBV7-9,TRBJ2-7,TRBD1,CAIWAGTGYEQYF,TGTGCCATTTGGGCCGGGACAGGGTACGAGCAGTACTTC
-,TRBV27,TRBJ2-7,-,CASIGLGLFDREQYF,TGTGCCAGCATTGGGCTCGGACTCTTTGATCGGGAGCAGTACTTC
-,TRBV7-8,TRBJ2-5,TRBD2,CASSLGGLAGVRETQYF,TGTGCCAGCAGCTTAGGAGGGCTAGCGGGGGTCCGGGAGACCCAGTACTTC
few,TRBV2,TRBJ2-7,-,CASSYSSTYEQYF,TGTGCCAGCAGCTACAGTTCTACCTACGAGCAGTACTTC
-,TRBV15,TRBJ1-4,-,CATSRVNEKLFF,TGTGCCACCAGCAGAGTAAATGAAAAACTGTTTTTT
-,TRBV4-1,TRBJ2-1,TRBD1,CASSETQGARVNEQFF,TGCGCCAGCAGCGAAACACAGGGGGCGAGGGTGAATGAGCAGTTCTTC
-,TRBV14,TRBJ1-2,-,CASSQRGSDGYTF,TGTGCCAGCAGCCAGCGCGGGTCGGATGGCTACACCTTC
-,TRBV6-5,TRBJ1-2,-,CASWNGGYTF,TGTGCCAGCTGGAACGGGGGCTACACCTTC
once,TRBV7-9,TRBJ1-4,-,CASSLVRPRRTNEKLFF,TGTGCCAGCAGCTTAGTACGACCTCGGAGGACTAATGAAAAACTGTTTTTT
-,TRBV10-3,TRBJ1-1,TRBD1,CAISESRQGATEAFF,TGTGCCATCAGTGAGTCGAGACAGGGTGCGACTGAAGCTTTCTTT
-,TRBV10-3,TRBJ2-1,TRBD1,CAISAAGGPTNEQFF,TGTGCCATCAGTGCTGCAGGGGGACCCACAAATGAGCAGTTCTTC
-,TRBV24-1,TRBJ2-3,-,CATRGRSTDTQYF,TGTGCCACCAGGGGCCGCAGCACAGATACGCAGTATTTT
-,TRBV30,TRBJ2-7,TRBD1,CAWAGTGGSGEQYF,TGTGCCTGGGCCGGGACAGGGGGCAGTGGGGAGCAGTACTTC
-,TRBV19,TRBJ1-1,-,CASSGLSTGYSTEAFF,TGTGCCAGTAGTGGCCTGAGTACAGGGTATTCCACTGAAGCTTTCTTT
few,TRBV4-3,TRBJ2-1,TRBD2,CASSHAGTSGHNEQFF,TGCGCCAGCAGCCATGCCGGGACTAGCGGGCACAATGAGCAGTTCTTC
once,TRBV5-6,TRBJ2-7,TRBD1,CASSSGTGVYEQYF,TGTGCCAGCAGCTCCGGGACAGGGGTCTACGAGCAGTACTTC
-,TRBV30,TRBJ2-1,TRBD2,CAWSGASGPPNEQFF,TGTGCCTGGAGTGGTGCTAGCGGACCCCCCAATGAGCAGTTCTTC
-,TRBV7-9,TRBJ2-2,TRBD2,CASSSWTSGRALKAGELFF,TGTGCCAGCAGCTCGTGGACTAGCGGGAGGGCCCTGAAGGCCGGGGAGCTGTTTTTT
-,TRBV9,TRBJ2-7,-,CASSVGPPSYEQYF,TGTGCCAGCAGCGTAGGGCCACCCTCCTACGAGCAGTACTTC